This T cell receptor beta chain appears in the sequencing data of a study of shared clonotypes between healthy human individuals. Profiling relied on immunoSEQ multiplex PCR, and the TCRdb table lists in-frame clones only, not all of them. Seen here are approximately 2.1 million clones, approximately 93% observed once, and the top ten hold about 0.41%. The investigators split CD4+ cells into a CD45RA+ naive subset and a CD45RA-negative memory subset. Sequenced sample: naive CD4+ T cells from PBMCs. Subset described: CD45RA+ positively selected. The source of this sequence is a man aged 18 to 29 in good health. Some clones in this sample may be carry-over from other donors' samples.

The CDR3 bases are TGTGCCAGCAGAGGGAGGACAGGAAACTATGGCTACACCTTC. Encoded protein: CASRGRTGNYGYTF. This chain connects TRBV27 to TRBJ1-2, with 7 bases that match TRBD1. Germline V gives CDR1 MNHEY, CDR2 SMNVEV (reference sequence). The length of the CDR3 is 14 residues. The trim removed 6 bases at V and 2 bases at J, leaving 6 bases unmatched.